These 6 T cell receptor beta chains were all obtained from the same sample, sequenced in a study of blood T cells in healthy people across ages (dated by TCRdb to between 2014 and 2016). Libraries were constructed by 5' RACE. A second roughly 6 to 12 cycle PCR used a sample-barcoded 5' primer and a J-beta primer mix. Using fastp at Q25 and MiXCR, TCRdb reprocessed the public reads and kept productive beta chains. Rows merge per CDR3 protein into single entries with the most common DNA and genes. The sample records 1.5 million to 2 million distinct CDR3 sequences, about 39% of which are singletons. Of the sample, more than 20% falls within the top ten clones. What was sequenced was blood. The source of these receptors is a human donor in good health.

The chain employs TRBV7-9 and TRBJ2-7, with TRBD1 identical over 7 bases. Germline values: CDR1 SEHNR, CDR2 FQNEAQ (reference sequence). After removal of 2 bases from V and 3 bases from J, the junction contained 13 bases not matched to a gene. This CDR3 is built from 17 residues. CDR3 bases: TGTGCCAGCAGCTTACCGGTTAGTGACAGGGAACTCTACGAGCAGTACTTC. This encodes CASSLPVSDRELYEQYF.

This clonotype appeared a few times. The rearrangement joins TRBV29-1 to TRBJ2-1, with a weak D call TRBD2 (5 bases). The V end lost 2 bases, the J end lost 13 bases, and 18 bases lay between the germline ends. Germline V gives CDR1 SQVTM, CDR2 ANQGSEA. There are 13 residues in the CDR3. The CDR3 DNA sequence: TGCAGCGTTGAATCCTTAAGTGGACTTGTTCAGTTCTTC. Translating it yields CSVESLSGLVQFF.

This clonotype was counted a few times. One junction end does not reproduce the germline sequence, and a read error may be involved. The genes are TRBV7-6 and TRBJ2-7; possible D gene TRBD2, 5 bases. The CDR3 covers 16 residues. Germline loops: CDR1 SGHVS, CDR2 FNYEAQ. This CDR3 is CTSSQDLPDGAYEQYF. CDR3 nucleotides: TGTACCAGCAGCCAAGACCTGCCGGACGGGGCCTACGAGCAGTACTTC.

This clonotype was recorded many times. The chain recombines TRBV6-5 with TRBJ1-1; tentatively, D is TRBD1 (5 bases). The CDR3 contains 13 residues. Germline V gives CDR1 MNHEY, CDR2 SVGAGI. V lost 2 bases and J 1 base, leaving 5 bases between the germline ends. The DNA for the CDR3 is TGTGCCAGCAGTTACGGGGGGAACACTGAAGCTTTCTTT. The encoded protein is CASSYGGNTEAFF.

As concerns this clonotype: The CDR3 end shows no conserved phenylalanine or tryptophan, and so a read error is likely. CDR3 in amino acids: CAISSTQGLNEQFC. In DNA, the CDR3 is TGTGCCATCAGTTCTACTCAGGGACTCAATGAGCAGTTCTGC. This chain connects TRBV10-3 to TRBJ2-1; TRBD2 might be the D (6 bases). V was trimmed by 5 bases and J by 6 bases, leaving 14 bases between them. CDR1 is ENHRY and CDR2 is SYGVKD in the germline V gene. The CDR3 has 14 residues.

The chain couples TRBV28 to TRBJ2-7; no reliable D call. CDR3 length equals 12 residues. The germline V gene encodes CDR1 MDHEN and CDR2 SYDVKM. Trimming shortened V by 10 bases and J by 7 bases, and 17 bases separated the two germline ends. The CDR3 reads CATRASIGEQYF. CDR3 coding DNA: TGTGCCACCCGGGCTTCAATAGGGGAGCAGTACTTC.